Given below is one T cell receptor beta chain in context. Its cognate antigen has yet to be identified. The CDR3 carries no conserved terminal phenylalanine or tryptophan, so it likely arises from a read error. It is unclear where the CDR3 begins or ends on the DNA, so no DNA is shown, and the CDR3 is as TCRdb lists it. The cohort consisted of some 730 healthy bone marrow donors. Cohort members were all nominally healthy when sampled, although unrecorded immune exposures were likely present. The donor tested CMV seronegative, placing the donor among the 300 to 400 seronegative members of the cohort. Each donor provided a peripheral blood sample, and peripheral blood mononuclear cells were used for TCR beta sequencing. Genomic DNA extraction from the blood cell samples was performed with the Qiagen DNeasy Blood Extraction Kit. The data were taken from a study of cytomegalovirus exposure and HLA in healthy donors (dated by TCRdb to 2016 to 2017). Some background on the complete study: According to an earlier analysis of several hundred of the donors, 200 million or so T cells yielded some 110 million unique TCR beta sequences and around 300 Gb of sequence data. An early release that covered fewer than 750 HLA-typed donors contained approximately 290 gigabases of sequencing data and some 87 million unique TCR sequences. The genetic ancestry cluster associated with self-reported Caucasian donors included 70% to 85% of the 398 genotyped donors. The study aimed to test whether cataloging public T cell receptors could reveal signatures of past pathogen exposure. The study used immunosequencing to profile the T cell repertoires of hundreds of subjects and linked those repertoires to cytomegalovirus serostatus. In addition to the first cohort of around 670 subjects, a separate validation cohort of 120 different subjects was used. High-throughput TCR immunosequencing, statistical association of individual TCRs with disease status, and machine learning were combined to predict cytomegalovirus infection status. To study patterns of TCR occurrence, a later analysis re-analyzed previously published TCR beta repertoires from under 750 donors and added high-resolution HLA genotyping. Rather than using new phenotypic data, the later analysis identified candidate immune exposures from TCR beta sequences and from how often those sequences occurred across donors. An earlier analysis of approximately 580 of the donors used high-throughput TCR beta sequencing to judge whether each TCR beta V gene segment behaved as functional or pseudogenic. Donor age, sex, ethnicity and CMV serostatus were compiled together with the repertoire data. A later genetic analysis took genome-wide SNP genotypes for about 55% of the 666 donors and used that subset as a discovery cohort. All discovery cohort repertoires had been generated using a single sequencing platform. HLA typing covered class I and class II loci at four-digit resolution. The number of typed donors differed by locus: about 620-630 for A, B, C, DRB1 and DQB1; about 520 for DQA1; 606 for DPA1; and some 450 for DPB1. Because of strong linkage in the cohort, a few DR-DQ haplotypes were treated as single units for association and clustering. On average, roughly 240,000 unique TCR beta nucleotide sequences were sequenced per donor among fewer than 500 genotyped donors of the cohort, with roughly a sixth of those sequences being non-productive.

General conclusions and limits of the study: The cohort was sequenced for TCR beta chains only, and without alpha or paired-chain data the features that could be detected were limited. A total of roughly 160 TCR beta chains were listed by the study as associated with cytomegalovirus. When HLA alleles, especially DR and DQ, strongly co-occurred, TCR associations were difficult to assign to individual alleles. The classifier was reported to diagnose cytomegalovirus status with high specificity and sensitivity in both the original cohort and the validation cohort. The presence/absence analyses assumed that sequencing depth was roughly uniform across donors, and that assumption may not be true. Across donors, most TCR sequences were observed very rarely, whereas some public TCRs were present in many individuals. Correlated functional status among segregating V segments might reflect linkage disequilibrium, but an unknown experimental factor could not be ruled out. A further reported finding was that TCR beta sequences accurately predicted the HLA-A and HLA-B alleles for most subjects in the first cohort. Three of the identified cytomegalovirus-associated TCR beta chains were confirmed in vitro to be specific for cytomegalovirus antigens. According to a later analysis, most CMV-associated TCR beta chains appeared to be HLA-restricted, and the HLA associations seemed to be driven largely by CMV exposure. According to a later analysis, parvovirus B19, influenza, CMV and Epstein-Barr virus appeared linked to several top co-occurrence clusters. A later genetic analysis reported fewer N-insertions in productive TCRs among donors in an Asian-associated ancestry cluster than the roughly 620-donor mean. In a later genetic analysis, a missense DCLRE1C variant was associated with V-gene and J-gene trimming of TCR beta chains, and the association was replicated in an independent cohort. HLA typing was unavailable for some donors at each locus, so association tests used only the typed subset. Because counts were too low, more than 15 rarely observed V segments, including chromosome 9 orphons, were excluded from the earlier analysis of under 650 of the donors. Broadly in line with IMGT annotations, most TCR beta V segments showed up in productive rearrangements about 90% or about 30% of the time in an earlier analysis of a few hundred of the donors. CMV serostatus was the only immune exposure information available for the cohort. In a later analysis, the rate of TCR association differed among HLA loci, with DRB1 alleles having the most associated TCRs and HLA-C alleles having the fewest. The authors suggested that the approach could potentially be generalized to other disease states and immunological phenotypes. A cluster of highly shared sequence variants was judged likely to represent a technical artifact of the sequencing pipeline. Compared with equally common non-associated chains, HLA-associated TCR beta chains in a later analysis were more clonally expanded and had lower generation probabilities. In a later analysis, some 17,000 TCR beta sequences were associated with specific HLA alleles at a false discovery rate of 0.05.

Libraries were prepared through the immunoSEQ multiplex PCR assay. For the multiplex PCR, a mixture combining 60 forward primers for TCR Vbeta segments and 13 reverse primers for TCR Jbeta segments was used. The CDR3 region of rearranged TCR beta genes was amplified from genomic DNA by a multiplex PCR assay. The Illumina HiSeq System was used to sequence the amplified TCR beta libraries as 87-base-pair reads. The study's processing was this. Across the 500 to 850 repertoires, a later analysis counted roughly 77 million unique TCR beta chains, approximately 10 million of which were shared by at least two donors. Raw reads were error-corrected and collapsed into unique sequences by a nearest-neighbor algorithm in which closely related sequences were merged to remove PCR and sequencing errors. Alignment of CDR3 sequences to IMGT reference sequences was used to assign V, D and J gene segments. For a sequence to be retained, a match of at least six nucleotides was required to both a V gene segment and a J gene segment. A rearrangement counted as productive if the CDR3 had no stop codons and remained in frame with V and J, and every other rearrangement counted as non-productive. CDR3 was defined by IMGT convention, running from the second conserved V-encoded cysteine to the conserved J-encoded phenylalanine. The earlier analysis of some 540 of the donors excluded any sequence lacking an unambiguous match to a single V gene segment. In an earlier analysis of approximately 590 of the donors, V segments were called functional above 56.7% productive rearrangements and were called segregating when the between-donor standard deviation exceeded 5%. To diagnose cytomegalovirus status from the catalog of TCR beta chain sequences, a statistical classification framework was built. In a later analysis, TCR nucleotide sequences were compared against IMGT/GENE-DB human TR gene sequences so that V and J genes could be assigned. Using the TCRdist pipeline, a later analysis assigned CDR3 sequences along with most-parsimonious VDJ recombination scenarios. In a later analysis, each TCR beta chain was defined by its CDR3 amino acid sequence together with its V-gene family, and reads without a unique V-gene family were excluded. In a later analysis, around 600 highly shared, low-generation-probability nucleotide sequences were removed to address suspected cross-contamination and a sequencing artifact. For each public chain, a later analysis derived a clonal expansion index from normalized ranks of inferred template counts within each repertoire. A later analysis computed generation probabilities with a VDJ recombination model fitted to out-of-frame rearrangements, and checked the results against IGoR. In a later analysis, TCR-TCR, TCR-HLA and TCR-CMV co-occurrence was scored with hypergeometric tests, and a repertoire-size bias correction was applied to TCR pairs. To estimate false discovery rates, a later analysis permuted the HLA or CMV assignments 20 times. In a later analysis, co-occurring TCRs were grouped with DBSCAN, and TCRdist sequence similarity was added when clustering was performed within HLA-allele-positive subsets. Repertoires with fewer than 30,000 or more than 120,000 public chains, plus five repertoires with anomalous nucleotide sharing, were excluded from co-occurrence clustering. TCRdb provides this immuneACCESS table in a form limited to in-frame rearrangements. Some clones are lacking; in checked studies, under half of them reflect an unresolved V gene, and why the rest are absent is not known. The V and J calls and clone size were taken over from that table, and D and trimming were inferred from the DNA. For this sample the table gives 70,000 to 90,000 clones, of which roughly 77% were detected only once. The top ten constitute roughly 2% of the sample.

Sequences were obtained from PBMCs. This sequence originates from a man aged 40-49 years in good health and CMV-seronegative.

CDR3 protein: CASSDSDRGLGDLRV. The chain is encoded by TRBV6-6 joined to TRBJ1-5; no DNA check was done on the table's D call, TRBD1. The CDR3 contains 15 residues when both ends are counted. Per the germline V gene (reference sequence), MNHNY is the CDR1 and SVGAGI is the CDR2.